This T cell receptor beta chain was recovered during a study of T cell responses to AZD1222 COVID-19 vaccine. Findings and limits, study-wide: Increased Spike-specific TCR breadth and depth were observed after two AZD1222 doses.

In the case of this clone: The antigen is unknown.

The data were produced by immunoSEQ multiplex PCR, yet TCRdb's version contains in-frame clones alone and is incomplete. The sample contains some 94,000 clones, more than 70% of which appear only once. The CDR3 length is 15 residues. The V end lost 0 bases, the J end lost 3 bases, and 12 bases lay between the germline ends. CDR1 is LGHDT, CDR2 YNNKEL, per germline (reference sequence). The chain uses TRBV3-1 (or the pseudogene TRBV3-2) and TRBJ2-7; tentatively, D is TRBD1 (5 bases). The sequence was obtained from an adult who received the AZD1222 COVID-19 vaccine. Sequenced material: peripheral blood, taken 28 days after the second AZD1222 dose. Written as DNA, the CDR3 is TGTGCCAGCAGCCAAGATCAGGGCACGGGCTACGAGCAGTACGTC. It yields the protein CASSQDQGTGYEQYV.